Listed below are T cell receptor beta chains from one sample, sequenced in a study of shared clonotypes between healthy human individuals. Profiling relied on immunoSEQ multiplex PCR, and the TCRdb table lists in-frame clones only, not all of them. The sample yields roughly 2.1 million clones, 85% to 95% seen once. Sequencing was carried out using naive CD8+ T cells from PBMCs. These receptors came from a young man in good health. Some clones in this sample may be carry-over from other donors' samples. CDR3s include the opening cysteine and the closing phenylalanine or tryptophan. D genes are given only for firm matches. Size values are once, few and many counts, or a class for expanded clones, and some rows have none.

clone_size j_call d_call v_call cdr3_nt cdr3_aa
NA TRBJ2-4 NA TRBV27 TGTGCCAGCAGCGATGAAACGGACAAAAACATTCAGTACTTC CASSDETDKNIQYF
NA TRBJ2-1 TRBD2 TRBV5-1 TGCGCCAGCAGCTTATATTCTAGCGGGCCCCTAATGGGGAATGAGCAGTTCTTC CASSLYSSGPLMGNEQFF
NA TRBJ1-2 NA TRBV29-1 TGCAGCGTTTACGATCGACAGGCTAACTATGGCTACACCTTC CSVYDRQANYGYTF
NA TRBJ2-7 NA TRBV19 TGTGCCAGTAGTCCCTTAGGGGGCTACGAGCAGTACTTC CASSPLGGYEQYF
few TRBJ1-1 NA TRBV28 TGTGCCAGCATCACTATGGGGTTCACTGAAGCTTTCTTT CASITMGFTEAFF
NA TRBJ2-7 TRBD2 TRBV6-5 TGTGCCAGCAGTTACTCAGCGGGGCTCGAGCAGTACTTC CASSYSAGLEQYF
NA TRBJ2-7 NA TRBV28 TGTGCCAGCAGCCCCCCGGGGGCCAGCCTCTCCTACGAGCAGTACTTC CASSPPGASLSYEQYF
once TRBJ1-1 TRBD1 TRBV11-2 TGTGCCAGCAGCTTACCGGACAGGGGCCCCCTCTTTAAAACTGAAGCTTTCTTT CASSLPDRGPLFKTEAFF
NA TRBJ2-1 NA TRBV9 TGTGCCAGCAGCGTAGCTGCGTTGGGCTACAATGAGCAGTTCTTC CASSVAALGYNEQFF
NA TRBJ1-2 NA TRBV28 TGTGCCAGCAGTTTAGGGGGGTTTGGCTATGGCTACACCTTC CASSLGGFGYGYTF
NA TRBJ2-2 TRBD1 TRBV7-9 TGTGCCAGCAGCTTGGGACAGCAGAACACCGGGGAGCTGTTTTTT CASSLGQQNTGELFF
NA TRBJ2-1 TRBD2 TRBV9 TGTGCCAGCAGCGGTAGCGGGAGGGCCGGGTATGAGCAGTTCTTC CASSGSGRAGYEQFF
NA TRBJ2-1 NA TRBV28 TGTGCCAGCAGTTTAATGGCTAGCGCCTACAATGAGCAGTTCTTC CASSLMASAYNEQFF
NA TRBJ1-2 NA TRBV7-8 TGTGCCAGCAGCCACTACAAGGATCCTAACTATGGCTACACCTTC CASSHYKDPNYGYTF
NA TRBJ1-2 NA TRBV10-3 TGTGCCATCAGTGAATTCGTCCCAGGGGAGGACTATGGCTACACCTTC CAISEFVPGEDYGYTF
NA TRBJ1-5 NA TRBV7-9 TGTGCCAGCAGCAGCCCAGGACAGCAGCCCCAGCATTTT CASSSPGQQPQHF
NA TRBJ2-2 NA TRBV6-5 TGTGCCAGCAGTTACTCGAACCATAAGAACACCGGGGAGCTGTTTTTT CASSYSNHKNTGELFF
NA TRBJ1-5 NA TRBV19 TGTGCCAGTAGCCCCGGCCCTTATAGCAATCAGCCCCAGCATTTT CASSPGPYSNQPQHF
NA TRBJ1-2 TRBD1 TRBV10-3 TGTGCCATCAGGGACAGGGCGTACTATGGCTACACCTTC CAIRDRAYYGYTF
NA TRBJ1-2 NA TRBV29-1 TGCAGCGTTGAGGGTCCGAAAGGCTACACCTTC CSVEGPKGYTF
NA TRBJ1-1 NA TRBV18 TGTGCCAGCTCACCACCCAAAGGACGGATGAACACTGAAGCTTTCTTT CASSPPKGRMNTEAFF
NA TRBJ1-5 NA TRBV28 TGTGCCAGCAGACCAATCCTCGGACAGCCCAATCAGCCCCAGCATTTT CASRPILGQPNQPQHF
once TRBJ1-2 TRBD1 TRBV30 TGTGCCTGGGCTACCACAGGGGCCCACTATGGCTACACCTTC CAWATTGAHYGYTF
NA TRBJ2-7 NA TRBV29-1 TGCAGCGTTGAAAGAGGGGTTCCCTACGAGCAGTACTTC CSVERGVPYEQYF
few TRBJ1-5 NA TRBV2 TGTGCCAGCAGTGAGTTCAGGGCTAGCAATCAGCCCCAGCATTTT CASSEFRASNQPQHF
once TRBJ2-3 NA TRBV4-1 TGCGCCAGCAGCCCCCCAGGTGTAGGGACGCAGTATTTT CASSPPGVGTQYF
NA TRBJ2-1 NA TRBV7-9 TGTGCCAGCAACGACCCTTTAGCTAGCTCCTACAATGAGCAGTTCTTC CASNDPLASSYNEQFF
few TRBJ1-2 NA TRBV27 TGTGCCAGCAGTTTTGCAGGGAACTATGGCTACACCTTC CASSFAGNYGYTF
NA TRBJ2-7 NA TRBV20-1 TGCAGTGCTCTCTGGGACTACGAGCAGTACTTC CSALWDYEQYF
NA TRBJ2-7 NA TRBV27 TGTGCCAGCAGAATACCGCTTGAGTCTGGGGGGTACGAGCAGTACTTC CASRIPLESGGYEQYF
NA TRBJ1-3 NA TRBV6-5 TGTGCCAGCAGGCCCGGAACCTTCTCTGGAAACACCATATATTTT CASRPGTFSGNTIYF
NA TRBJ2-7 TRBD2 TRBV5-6 TGTGCCAGCAGCGTGGGACTAGCGGGAGTTTGGGGTTACGAGCAGTACTTC CASSVGLAGVWGYEQYF
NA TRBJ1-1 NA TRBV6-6 TGTGCCAGCAGTCACTCCGGGGGCGGGGGCGATGAAGCTTTCTTT CASSHSGGGGDEAFF
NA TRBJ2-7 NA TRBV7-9 TGTGCCAGCAGCCGTACTGGACAAGTCTACGAGCAGTACTTC CASSRTGQVYEQYF
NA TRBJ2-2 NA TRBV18 TGTGCCAGCTCACCCACTACAACCACGCCTGCGAACACCGGGGAGCTGTTTTTT CASSPTTTTPANTGELFF
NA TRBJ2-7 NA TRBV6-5 TGTGCCAGCAGTTACTCGCCCAGCGGCGAGCAGTACTTC CASSYSPSGEQYF
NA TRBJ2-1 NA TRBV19 TGTGCCAGTAGACAGGGCGAGACCTACAATGAGCAGTTCTTC CASRQGETYNEQFF
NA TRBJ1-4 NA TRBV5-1 TGCGCCAGCAGCTTGTCGGGGGGGCCTCTGTTTTTT CASSLSGGPLFF
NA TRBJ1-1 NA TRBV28 TGTGCCGGTAGAAGGGGGGGTGTCACTGAAGCTTTCTTT CAGRRGGVTEAFF
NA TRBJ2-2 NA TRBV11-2 TGTGCCAGCAGCGGAGCGGGCGACTACACCGGGGAGCTGTTTTTT CASSGAGDYTGELFF
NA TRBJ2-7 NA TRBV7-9 TGTGCCAGCAGCCCCCCTGGAATAAGCGCAGAAACCTACGAGCAGTACTTC CASSPPGISAETYEQYF
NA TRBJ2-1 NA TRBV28 TGTGCCAGCACCCGAGGTGACCATGAGCAGTTCTTC CASTRGDHEQFF
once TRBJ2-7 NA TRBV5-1 TGCGCCAGCAGCTTAAATGCGGGGAGCTCCTACGAGCAGTACTTC CASSLNAGSSYEQYF
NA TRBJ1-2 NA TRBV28 TGTGCCAGCAGTTTATTCCCTATGCAGGGGCACGTAGGCGGCTACACCTTC CASSLFPMQGHVGGYTF
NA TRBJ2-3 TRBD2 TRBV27 TGTGCCAGCAGCCTCGTTCTAGCGGGAGGCACAGATACGCAGTATTTT CASSLVLAGGTDTQYF
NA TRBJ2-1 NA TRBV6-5 TGTGCCAGCAGTTACTCTACCGAGCAGTTCTTC CASSYSTEQFF
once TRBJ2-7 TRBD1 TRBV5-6 TGTGCCAGCAGCCCTGGGACAGGCAATCCCTACGAGCAGTACTTC CASSPGTGNPYEQYF
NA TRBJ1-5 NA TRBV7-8 TGTGCCAGCAGCTTTAGTGGGACTTCCCAGCCCCAGCATTTT CASSFSGTSQPQHF
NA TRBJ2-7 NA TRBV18 TGTGCCAGCTCACCCGTACAGGGTGGGTACGAGCAGTACTTC CASSPVQGGYEQYF
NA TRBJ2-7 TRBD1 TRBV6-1 TGTGCCAGCAGTGACGCCGGGACAGATTTTTACGAGCAGTACTTC CASSDAGTDFYEQYF
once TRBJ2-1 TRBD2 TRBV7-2 TGTGCCAGCAGCTTAGTGAGGCTGTTAGCGGGGGGGAACAATGAGCAGTTCTTC CASSLVRLLAGGNNEQFF
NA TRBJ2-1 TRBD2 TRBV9 TGTGCCAGCAGCGTAGGAGCGGGAGTACTCGATGAGCAGTTCTTC CASSVGAGVLDEQFF